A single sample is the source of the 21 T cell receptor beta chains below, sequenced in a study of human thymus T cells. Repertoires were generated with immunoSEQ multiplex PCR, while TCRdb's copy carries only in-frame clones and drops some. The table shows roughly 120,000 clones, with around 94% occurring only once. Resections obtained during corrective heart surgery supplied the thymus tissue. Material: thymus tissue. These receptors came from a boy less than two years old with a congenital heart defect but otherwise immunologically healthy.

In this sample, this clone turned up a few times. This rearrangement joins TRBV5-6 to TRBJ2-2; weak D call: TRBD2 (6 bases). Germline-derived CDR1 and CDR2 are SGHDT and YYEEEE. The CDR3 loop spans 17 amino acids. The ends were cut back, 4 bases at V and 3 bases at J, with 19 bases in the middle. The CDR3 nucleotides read TGTGCCAGCAGCCTCCACGGCTGGCGGGGCGACACCGGGGAGCTGTTTTTT. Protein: CASSLHGWRGDTGELFF.

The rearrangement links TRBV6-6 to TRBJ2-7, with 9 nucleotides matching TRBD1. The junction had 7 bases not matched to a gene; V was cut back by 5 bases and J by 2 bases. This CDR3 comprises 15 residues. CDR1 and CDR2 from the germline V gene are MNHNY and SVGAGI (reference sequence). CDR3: CASSIPGQGPYEQYF. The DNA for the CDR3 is TGTGCCAGCAGTATCCCGGGACAGGGCCCCTACGAGCAGTACTTC.

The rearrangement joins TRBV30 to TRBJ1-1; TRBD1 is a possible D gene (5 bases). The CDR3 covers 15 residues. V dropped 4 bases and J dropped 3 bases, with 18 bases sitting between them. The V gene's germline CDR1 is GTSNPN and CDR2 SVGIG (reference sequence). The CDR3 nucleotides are TGTGCCTGGAAACAAACAGGACTAAGGGACACTGAAGCTTTCTTT. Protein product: CAWKQTGLRDTEAFF.

This CDR3 is CASSLGGWGEYSNQPQHF. DNA of the CDR3: TGTGCCAGCAGCTTGGGCGGTTGGGGGGAATATAGCAATCAGCCCCAGCATTTT. The chain carries TRBV5-8 and TRBJ1-5; possibly TRBD1 for D (5 bases). CDR3 length: 18 residues. CDR1 is SGHTS, CDR2 YDEGEE, per germline. V lost 0 bases and J 0 bases, leaving 16 bases between the germline ends. Using reference TRBV5-8 and TRBJ1-5 for the parts outside the CDR3, the full variable domain is EAGVTQSPTHLIKTRGQQATLRCSPISGHTSVYWYQQALGLGLQFLLWYDEGEERNRGNFPPRFSGRQFPNYSSELNVNALELEDSALYLCASSLGGWGEYSNQPQHFGDGTRLSIL.

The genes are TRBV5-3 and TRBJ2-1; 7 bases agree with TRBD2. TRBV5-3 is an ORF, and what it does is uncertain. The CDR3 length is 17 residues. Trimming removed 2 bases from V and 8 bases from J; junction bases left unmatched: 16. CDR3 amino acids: CARSLGLGAGEFDEQFF. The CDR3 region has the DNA TGTGCCAGAAGCTTAGGGCTTGGGGCGGGGGAGTTCGATGAGCAGTTCTTC.

The CDR3 sequence is CASTLLGHGNTIYF. The DNA of the CDR3 is TGTGCCAGCACCCTTTTAGGGCATGGAAACACCATATATTTT. The V call is TRBV28, the J call TRBJ1-3; D gene uncertain. The CDR3 is 14 amino acids. Trimming took 7 bases from V and 3 from J, leaving 13 bases between them. CDR1 and CDR2 from the germline V gene are MDHEN and SYDVKM.

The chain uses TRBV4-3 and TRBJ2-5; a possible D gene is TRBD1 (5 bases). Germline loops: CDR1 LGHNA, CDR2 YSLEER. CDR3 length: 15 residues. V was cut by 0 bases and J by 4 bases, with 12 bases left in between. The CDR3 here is CASSQDNLRVETQYF. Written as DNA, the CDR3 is TGCGCCAGCAGCCAAGATAATCTCAGGGTAGAGACCCAGTACTTC.

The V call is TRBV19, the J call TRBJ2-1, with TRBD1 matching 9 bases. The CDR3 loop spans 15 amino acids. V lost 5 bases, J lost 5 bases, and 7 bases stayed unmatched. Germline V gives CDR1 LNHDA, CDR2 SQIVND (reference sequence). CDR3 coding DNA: TGTGCCAGTAGTTCAACCGGGACAGGGAACAATGAGCAGTTCTTC. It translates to CASSSTGTGNNEQFF.

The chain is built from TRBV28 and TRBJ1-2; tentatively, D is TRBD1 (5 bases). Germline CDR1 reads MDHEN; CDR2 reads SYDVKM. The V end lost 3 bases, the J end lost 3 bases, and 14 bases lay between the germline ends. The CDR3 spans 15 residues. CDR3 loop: CASSLWARAYYGYTF. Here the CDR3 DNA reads TGTGCCAGCAGTTTGTGGGCCAGGGCCTACTATGGCTACACCTTC.

The CDR3 protein is CSVDLTESRGEQFF. The DNA for the CDR3 is TGCAGCGTTGACCTCACAGAAAGTCGGGGTGAGCAGTTCTTC. The V gene is TRBV29-1, the J gene TRBJ2-1; perhaps TRBD2 as D (5 bases). Germline CDR1 is SQVTM and CDR2 is ANQGSEA. V was trimmed by 3 bases and J by 9 bases, leaving 18 bases between them. The CDR3 sequence is 14 residues long.

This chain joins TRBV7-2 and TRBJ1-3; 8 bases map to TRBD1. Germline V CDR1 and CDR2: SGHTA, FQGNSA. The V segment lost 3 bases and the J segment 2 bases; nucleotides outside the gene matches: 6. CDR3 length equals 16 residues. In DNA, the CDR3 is TGTGCCAGCAGCTTGACAGGGGAGGTTACTGGAAACACCATATATTTT. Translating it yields CASSLTGEVTGNTIYF.

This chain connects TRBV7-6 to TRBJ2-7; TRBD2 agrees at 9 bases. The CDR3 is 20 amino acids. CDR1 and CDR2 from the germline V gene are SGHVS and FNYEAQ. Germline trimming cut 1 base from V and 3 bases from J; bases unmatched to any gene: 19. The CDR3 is CASSLGRGQASGETIYEQYF. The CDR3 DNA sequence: TGTGCCAGCAGCTTAGGGCGGGGCCAGGCTAGCGGGGAGACAATCTACGAGCAGTACTTC.

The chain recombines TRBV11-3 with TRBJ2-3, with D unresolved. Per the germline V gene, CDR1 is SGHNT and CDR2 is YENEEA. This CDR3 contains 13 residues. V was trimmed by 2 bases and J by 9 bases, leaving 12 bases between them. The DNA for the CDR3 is TGTGCCAGCAGCTTAATAATCGGACCGACGCAGTATTTT. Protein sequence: CASSLIIGPTQYF.

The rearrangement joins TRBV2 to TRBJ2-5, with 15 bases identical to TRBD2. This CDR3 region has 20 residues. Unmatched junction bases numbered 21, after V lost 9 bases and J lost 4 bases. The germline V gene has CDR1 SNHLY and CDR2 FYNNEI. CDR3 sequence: CARCPNPRTSGGEVPETQYF. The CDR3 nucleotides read TGTGCCAGATGCCCCAACCCGAGGACTAGCGGGGGGGAGGTCCCAGAGACCCAGTACTTC.

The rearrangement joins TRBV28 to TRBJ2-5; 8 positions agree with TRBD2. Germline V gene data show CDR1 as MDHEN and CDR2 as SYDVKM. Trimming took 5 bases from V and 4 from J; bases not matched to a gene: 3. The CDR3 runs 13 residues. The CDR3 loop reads CASSSTSGETQYF. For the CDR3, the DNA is TGTGCCAGCAGTAGCACTAGCGGAGAGACCCAGTACTTC.

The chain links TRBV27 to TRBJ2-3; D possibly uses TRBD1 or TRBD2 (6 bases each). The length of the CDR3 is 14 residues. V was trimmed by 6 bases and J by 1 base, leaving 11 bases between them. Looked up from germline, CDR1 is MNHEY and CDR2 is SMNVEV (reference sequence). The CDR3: CASRQGGRTDTQYF. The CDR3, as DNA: TGTGCCAGCAGGCAAGGGGGGCGCACAGATACGCAGTATTTT.

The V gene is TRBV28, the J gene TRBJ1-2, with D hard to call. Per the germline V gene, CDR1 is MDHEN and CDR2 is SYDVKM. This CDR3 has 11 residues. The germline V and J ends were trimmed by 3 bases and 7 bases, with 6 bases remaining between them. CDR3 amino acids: CASSLSRGYTF. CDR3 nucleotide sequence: TGTGCCAGCAGTTTGTCACGTGGCTACACCTTC.

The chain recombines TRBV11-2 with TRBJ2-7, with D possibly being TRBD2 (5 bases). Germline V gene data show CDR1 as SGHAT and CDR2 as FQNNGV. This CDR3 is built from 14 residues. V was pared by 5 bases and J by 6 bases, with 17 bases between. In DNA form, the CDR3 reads TGTGCCAGCAGCCACCCGGGGTCCGGATGCGAGCAGTACTTC. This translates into CASSHPGSGCEQYF.

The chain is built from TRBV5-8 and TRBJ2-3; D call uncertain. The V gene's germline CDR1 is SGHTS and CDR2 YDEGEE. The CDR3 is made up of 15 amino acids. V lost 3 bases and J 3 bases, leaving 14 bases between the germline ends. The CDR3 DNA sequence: TGTGCCAGCAGCTCCCGCTGTGCTGGGACAGATACGCAGTATTTT. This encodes CASSSRCAGTDTQYF.

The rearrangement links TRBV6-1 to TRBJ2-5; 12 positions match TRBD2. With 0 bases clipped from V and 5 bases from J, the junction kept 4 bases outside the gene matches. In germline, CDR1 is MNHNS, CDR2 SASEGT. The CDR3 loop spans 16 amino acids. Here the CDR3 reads CASSEARLAGGETQYF. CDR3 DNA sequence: TGTGCCAGCAGTGAAGCAAGGCTAGCGGGGGGGGAGACCCAGTACTTC.

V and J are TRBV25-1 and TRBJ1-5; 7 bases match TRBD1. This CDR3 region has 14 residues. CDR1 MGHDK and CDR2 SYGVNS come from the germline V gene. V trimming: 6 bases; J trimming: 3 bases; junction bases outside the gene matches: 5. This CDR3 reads CASRPTGYNQPQHF. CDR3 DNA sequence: TGTGCCAGCAGGCCGACAGGGTACAATCAGCCCCAGCATTTT.